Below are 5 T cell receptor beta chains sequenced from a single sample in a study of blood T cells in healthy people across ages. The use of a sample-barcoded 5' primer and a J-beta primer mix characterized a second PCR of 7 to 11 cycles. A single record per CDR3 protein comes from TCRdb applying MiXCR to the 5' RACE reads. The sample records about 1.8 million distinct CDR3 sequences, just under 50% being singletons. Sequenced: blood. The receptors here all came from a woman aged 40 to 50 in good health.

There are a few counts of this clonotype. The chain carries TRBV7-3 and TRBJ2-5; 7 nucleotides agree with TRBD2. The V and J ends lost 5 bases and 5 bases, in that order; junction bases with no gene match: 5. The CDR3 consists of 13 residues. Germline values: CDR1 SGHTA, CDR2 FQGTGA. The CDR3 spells CASSPTSVETQYF. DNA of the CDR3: TGTGCCAGCAGCCCAACTAGCGTTGAGACCCAGTACTTC.

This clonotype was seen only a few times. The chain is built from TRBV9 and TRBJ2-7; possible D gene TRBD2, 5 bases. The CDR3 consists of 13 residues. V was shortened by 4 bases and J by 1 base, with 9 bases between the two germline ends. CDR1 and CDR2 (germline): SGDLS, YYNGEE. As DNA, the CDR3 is TGTGCCAGCAGCCCCTGGACTTCCTACGAGCAGTACTTC. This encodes CASSPWTSYEQYF. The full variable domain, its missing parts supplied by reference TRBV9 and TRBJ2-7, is DSGVTQTPKHLITATGQRVTLRCSPRSGDLSVYWYQQSLDQGLQFLIQYYNGEERAKGNILERFSAQQFPDLHSELNLSSLELGDSALYFCASSPWTSYEQYFGPGTRLTVT.

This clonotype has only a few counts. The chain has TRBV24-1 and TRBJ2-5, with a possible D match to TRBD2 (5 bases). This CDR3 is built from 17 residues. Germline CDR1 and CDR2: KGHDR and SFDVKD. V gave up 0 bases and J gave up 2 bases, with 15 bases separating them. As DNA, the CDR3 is TGTGCCACCAGTGATTTGGGTACGGGGTTATCACAAGAGACCCAGTACTTC. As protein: CATSDLGTGLSQETQYF.

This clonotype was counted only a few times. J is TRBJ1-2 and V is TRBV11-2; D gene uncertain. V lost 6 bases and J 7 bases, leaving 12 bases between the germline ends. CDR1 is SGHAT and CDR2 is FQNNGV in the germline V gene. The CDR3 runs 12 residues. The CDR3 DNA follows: TGTGCCAGCAGTATCTCGATAACTGGCTACACCTTC. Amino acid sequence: CASSISITGYTF.

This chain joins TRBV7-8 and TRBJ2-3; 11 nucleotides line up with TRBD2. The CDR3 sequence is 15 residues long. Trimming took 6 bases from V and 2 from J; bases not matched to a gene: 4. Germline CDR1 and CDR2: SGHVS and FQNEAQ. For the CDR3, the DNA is TGTGCCAGCAGGCGGACTAGCGGGTTCACAGATACGCAGTATTTT. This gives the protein CASRRTSGFTDTQYF.